Sequencing of this TCR beta chain was carried out in a study of identical twins. This clonotype was recorded at least ten times. TCRdb called the 5' RACE reads again in MiXCR, with one record for every CDR3 protein. The sample records 500,000 to 600,000 distinct CDR3 sequences, about 20% being singletons. The length of the CDR3 is 14 residues. Deletions cut 5 bases from V and 7 bases from J, with 15 bases between. Germline V gene lookup returns CDR1 SGHTA and CDR2 FQGNSA. These same data were also listed under a study on T cells expressing NK-cell markers.

The J gene is TRBJ2-1, the V gene TRBV7-2; TRBD2 might be the D (6 bases). The sample comprised CD4+ T cells sorted from blood. This clonotype was obtained from a woman younger than 30 in good health. The CDR3 protein is CASSPWGGRNEQFF. The CDR3, as DNA: TGTGCCAGCAGCCCCTGGGGAGGTAGGAATGAGCAGTTCTTC.